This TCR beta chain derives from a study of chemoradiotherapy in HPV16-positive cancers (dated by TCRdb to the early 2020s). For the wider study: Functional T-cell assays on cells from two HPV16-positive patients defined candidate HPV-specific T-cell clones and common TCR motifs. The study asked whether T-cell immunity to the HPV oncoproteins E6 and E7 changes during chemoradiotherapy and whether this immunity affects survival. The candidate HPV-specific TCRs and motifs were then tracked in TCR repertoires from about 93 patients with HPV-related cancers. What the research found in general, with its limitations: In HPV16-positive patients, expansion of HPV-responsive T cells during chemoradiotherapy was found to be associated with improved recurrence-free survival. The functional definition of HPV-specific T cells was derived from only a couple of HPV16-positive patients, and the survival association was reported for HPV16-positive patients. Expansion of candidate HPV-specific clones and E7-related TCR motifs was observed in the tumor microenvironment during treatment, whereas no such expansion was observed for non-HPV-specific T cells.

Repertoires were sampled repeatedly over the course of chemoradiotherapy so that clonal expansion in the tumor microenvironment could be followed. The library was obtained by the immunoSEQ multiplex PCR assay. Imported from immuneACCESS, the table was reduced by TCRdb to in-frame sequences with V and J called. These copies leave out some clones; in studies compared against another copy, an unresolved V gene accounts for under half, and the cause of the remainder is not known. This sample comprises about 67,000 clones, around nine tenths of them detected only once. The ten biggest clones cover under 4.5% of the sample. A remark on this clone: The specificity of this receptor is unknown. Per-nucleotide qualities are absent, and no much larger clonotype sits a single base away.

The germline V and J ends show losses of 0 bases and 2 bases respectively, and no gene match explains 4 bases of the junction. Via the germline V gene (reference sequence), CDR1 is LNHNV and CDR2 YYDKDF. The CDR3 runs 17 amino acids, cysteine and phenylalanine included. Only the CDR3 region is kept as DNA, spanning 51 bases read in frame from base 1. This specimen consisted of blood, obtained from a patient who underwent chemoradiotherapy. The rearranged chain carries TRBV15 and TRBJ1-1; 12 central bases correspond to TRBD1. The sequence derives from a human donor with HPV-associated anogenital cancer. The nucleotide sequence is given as TGTGCCACCAGCAGAGAGGGGACAGGGGGCAGAAACACTGAAGCTTTCTTT. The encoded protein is CATSREGTGGRNTEAFF.